The source of this TCR beta chain is a study of human T cells and chemical hapten exposure. V was pared by 0 bases and J by 10 bases, with 12 bases between. CDR3 length equals 12 residues. Per the germline V gene, CDR1 is DFQATT and CDR2 is SNEGSKA (reference sequence). Individual cDNA molecules received unique molecular identifiers in the library. TCRdb reprocessed the RACE reads with MiXCR, giving one entry per CDR3 protein. Among 250,000 or so distinct CDR3 sequences listed, roughly 7.4% were seen once. Whole-study findings and limits: Unchanged with DPC sensitization were TCRs above 1 in 1000 frequency.

Time point given: pre-sensitization, week 0. Noted treatment: therapeutic diphenylcyclopropenone sensitization with weekly scalp DPC. RNA extraction used unfractionated whole blood as the source of total RNA. In its sample, this clonotype was seen many times. Its target is not known. The source is a young man with alopecia areata. Some clones in this sample may be carry-over from other donors' samples. Source: whole blood, taken in connection with sensitization to the hapten diphenylcyclopropenone (DPC). The rearrangement links TRBV20-1 to TRBJ1-1, with D unclear. The CDR3 region is CSAREENYGAFF. The CDR3 DNA reads TGCAGTGCTAGAGAAGAAAACTACGGAGCTTTCTTT.